The sequence of this TCR beta chain was determined in a study of cytomegalovirus exposure and HLA in healthy donors. The study's findings and limits: The study had only CMV serostatus as immune exposure information. From TCR beta sequences, most subjects' HLA-A and HLA-B alleles were reportedly predicted accurately. It was shown in a later analysis that HLA-associated TCR beta chains were more clonally expanded than other, equally common chains.

About this clone itself: Its cognate antigen is unknown.

CDR1 and CDR2 from the germline V gene are SEHNR and FQNEAQ (reference sequence). The J segment lost 6 bases and the V segment lost 5 bases, leaving 5 bases of the junction unmatched. CDR3 length: 14 amino acids. PCR amplification relied on 60 Vbeta primers (plus 13 Jbeta primers). The method was immunoSEQ multiplex PCR; TCRdb's version includes in-frame clones alone and lacks a portion of them. The repertoire has about 120,000 clones, 60% to 80% of them found once; the top ten carry around 4.9%. Sequenced sample: PBMCs. This clonotype was obtained from a man aged 50-60 years in good health and CMV-seropositive. The chain links TRBV7-9 to TRBJ2-3; TRBD2 matches 10 bases. CDR3 nucleotide sequence: TGTGCCAGCAGCCCGGTGACTAGCGGGGATACGCAGTATTTT. Its translation: CASSPVTSGDTQYF.